The entry that follows covers one T cell receptor beta chain sequence. The data derive from a study of CD8 T cells in Susac syndrome. It was with random hexamers that roughly 0.45 to 1 ug RNA was reverse transcribed. TCR beta CDR3 was amplified by immunoSEQ multiplex PCR. This amplification extended across 54 Vbeta and 13 Jbeta segments. MiXCR, run by TCRdb on the immunoSEQ multiplex PCR reads, gives a single entry per CDR3 protein. The table includes around 270,000 distinct CDR3 sequences, 89% detected once. Multiple sclerosis controls were treatment-naive patients with stable or active relapsing-remitting disease. TEMRA cells were enriched by FACS, and CD4+ and CD8+ T cells were negatively isolated. The sample comprised CD8+ T cells from PBMCs. This TCR was recovered from a human donor with multiple sclerosis.

Here the CDR3 reads CASSPRRDRTYEQYF. As DNA, the CDR3 is TGTGCCAGCAGCCCCCGTCGGGACCGAACCTACGAGCAGTACTTC. The V call is TRBV7-8, the J call TRBJ2-7; D possibly uses TRBD1 or TRBD2 (5 bases each). In germline, CDR1 is SGHVS, CDR2 FQNEAQ. The CDR3 contains 15 residues. The V gene lost 5 bases and the J gene lost 2 bases, with 16 bases spanning the gap.